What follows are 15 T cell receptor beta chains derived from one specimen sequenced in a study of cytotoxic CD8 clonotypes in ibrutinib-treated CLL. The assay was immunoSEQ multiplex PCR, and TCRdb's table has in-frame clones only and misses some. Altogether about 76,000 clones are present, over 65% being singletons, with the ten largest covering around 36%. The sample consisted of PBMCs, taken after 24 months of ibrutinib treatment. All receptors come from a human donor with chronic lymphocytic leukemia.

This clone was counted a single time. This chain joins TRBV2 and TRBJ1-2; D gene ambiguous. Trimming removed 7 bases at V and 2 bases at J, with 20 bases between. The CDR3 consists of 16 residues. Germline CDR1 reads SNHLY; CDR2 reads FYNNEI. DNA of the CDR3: TGTGCCAGCAATGCGGATCATATACAGACAAACTATGGCTACACCTTC. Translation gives CASNADHIQTNYGYTF.

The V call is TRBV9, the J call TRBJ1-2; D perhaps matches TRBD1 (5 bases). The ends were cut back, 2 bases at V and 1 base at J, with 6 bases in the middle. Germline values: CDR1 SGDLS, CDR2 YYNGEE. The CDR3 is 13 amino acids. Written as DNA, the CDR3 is TGTGCCAGCAGCGTTCAGGGTAACTATGGCTACACCTTC. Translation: CASSVQGNYGYTF.

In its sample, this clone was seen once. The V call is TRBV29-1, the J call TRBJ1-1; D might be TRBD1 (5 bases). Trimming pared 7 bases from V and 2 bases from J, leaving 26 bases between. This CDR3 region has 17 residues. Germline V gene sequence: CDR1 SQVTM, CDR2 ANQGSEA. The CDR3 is CSGSLKLGGNPNTEAFF. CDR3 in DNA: TGCAGCGGCTCCCTCAAGCTTGGGGGGAATCCTAACACTGAAGCTTTCTTT.

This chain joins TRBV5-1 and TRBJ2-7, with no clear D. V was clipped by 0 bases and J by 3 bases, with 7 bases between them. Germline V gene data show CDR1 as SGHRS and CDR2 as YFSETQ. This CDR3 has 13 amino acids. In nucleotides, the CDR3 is TGCGCCAGCAGCTTGGAGGCGGTCTACGAGCAGTACTTC. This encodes CASSLEAVYEQYF.

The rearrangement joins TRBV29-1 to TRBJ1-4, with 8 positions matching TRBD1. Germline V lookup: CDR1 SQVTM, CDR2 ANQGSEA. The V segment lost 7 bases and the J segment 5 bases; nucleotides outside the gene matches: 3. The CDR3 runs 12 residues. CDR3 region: CSAGQGNEKLFF. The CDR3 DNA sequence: TGCAGCGCCGGACAGGGAAATGAAAAACTGTTTTTT.

CDR3 coding DNA: TGCGCCAGCAGCCGAGTAGGGGGCCGCACTGAAGCTTTCTTT. It specifies CASSRVGGRTEAFF. The chain links TRBV4-3 to TRBJ1-1, with 7 bases that match TRBD1. Germline CDR1 is LGHNA and CDR2 is YSLEER. Losses at the gene ends were 4 bases for V and 4 bases for J; bases not matched to a gene: 6. This CDR3 comprises 14 residues.

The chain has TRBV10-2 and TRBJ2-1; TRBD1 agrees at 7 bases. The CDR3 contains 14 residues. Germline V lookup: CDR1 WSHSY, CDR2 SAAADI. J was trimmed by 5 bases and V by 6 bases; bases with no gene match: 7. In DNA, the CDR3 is TGCGCCAGCAGCAGGAAGGGGGCAAACAATGAGCAGTTCTTC. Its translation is CASSRKGANNEQFF.

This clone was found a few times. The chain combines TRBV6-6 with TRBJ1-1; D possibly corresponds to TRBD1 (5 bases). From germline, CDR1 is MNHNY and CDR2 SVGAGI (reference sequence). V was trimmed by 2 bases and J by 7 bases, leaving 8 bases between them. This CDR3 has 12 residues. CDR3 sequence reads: CASSYGAYEAFF. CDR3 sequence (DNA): TGTGCCAGCAGTTACGGGGCCTATGAAGCTTTCTTT.

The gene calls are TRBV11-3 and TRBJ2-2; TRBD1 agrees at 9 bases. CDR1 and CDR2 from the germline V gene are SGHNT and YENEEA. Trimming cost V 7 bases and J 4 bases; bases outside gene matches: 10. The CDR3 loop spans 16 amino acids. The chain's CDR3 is CASTPGTGLGTGELFF. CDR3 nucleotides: TGTGCCAGCACCCCAGGGACAGGGTTGGGCACCGGGGAGCTGTTTTTT. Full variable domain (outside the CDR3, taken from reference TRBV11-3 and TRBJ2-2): EAGVVQSPRYKIIEKKQPVAFWCNPISGHNTLYWYLQNLGQGPELLIRYENEEAVDDSQLPKDRFSAERLKGVDSTLKIQPAELGDSAVYLCASTPGTGLGTGELFFGEGSRLTVL.

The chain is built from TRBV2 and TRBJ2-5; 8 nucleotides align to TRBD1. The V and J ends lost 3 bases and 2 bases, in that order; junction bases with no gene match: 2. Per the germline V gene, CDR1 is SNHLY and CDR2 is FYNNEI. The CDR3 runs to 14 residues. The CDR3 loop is CASSDGTGQETQYF. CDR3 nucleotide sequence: TGTGCCAGCAGTGATGGGACAGGTCAAGAGACCCAGTACTTC.

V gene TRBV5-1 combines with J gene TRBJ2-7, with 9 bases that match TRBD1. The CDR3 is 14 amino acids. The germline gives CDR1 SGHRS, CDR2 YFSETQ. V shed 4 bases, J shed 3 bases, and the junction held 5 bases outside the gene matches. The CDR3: CASSTEDRGYEQYF. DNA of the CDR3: TGCGCCAGCAGCACCGAGGACAGGGGCTACGAGCAGTACTTC.

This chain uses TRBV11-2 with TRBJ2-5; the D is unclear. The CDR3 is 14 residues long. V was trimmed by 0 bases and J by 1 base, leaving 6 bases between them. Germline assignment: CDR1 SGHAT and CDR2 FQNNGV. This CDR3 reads CASSLDNSQETQYF. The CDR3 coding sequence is TGTGCCAGCAGCTTAGATAACAGCCAAGAGACCCAGTACTTC.

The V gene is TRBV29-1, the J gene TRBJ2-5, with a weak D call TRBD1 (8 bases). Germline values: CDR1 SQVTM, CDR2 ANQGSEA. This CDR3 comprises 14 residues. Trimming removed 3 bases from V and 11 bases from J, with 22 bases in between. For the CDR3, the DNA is TGCAGCGTTGAGGCTGCCTCGACAGGGGAGGGGCAGTACTTC. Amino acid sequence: CSVEAASTGEGQYF.

This CDR3 is CASSQERQGARAQYF. CDR3 coding DNA: TGCGCCAGCAGCCAAGAGAGACAGGGGGCAAGGGCCCAGTACTTC. The chain links TRBV4-1 to TRBJ2-5; 10 positions agree with TRBD1. Germline trimming cut 0 bases from V and 9 bases from J; bases unmatched to any gene: 7. This CDR3 spans 15 amino acids. The germline gives CDR1 MGHRA, CDR2 YSYEKL.

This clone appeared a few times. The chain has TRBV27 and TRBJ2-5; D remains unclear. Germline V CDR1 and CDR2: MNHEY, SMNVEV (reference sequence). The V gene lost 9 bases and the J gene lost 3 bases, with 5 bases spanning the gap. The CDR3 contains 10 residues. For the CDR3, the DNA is TGTGCCAGTTTGAAAGAGACCCAGTACTTC. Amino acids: CASLKETQYF.